The 5 T cell receptor beta chains below all came from one sample that was sequenced in a study of regulatory T cells in long-lasting Graves disease. The time point is: newly diagnosed GD, antithyroid drugs for less than 3 months. RNA extracted from PBMCs served as the sequencing template. Assembly of TCR beta libraries relied on iRepertoire HTBI primers together with Arm-PCR of CDR3 regions. TCRdb reprocessed the multiplex PCR reads via MiXCR and lists one record per CDR3 protein. There are 420,000 or so distinct CDR3 sequences in the sample; roughly 15% occur only once, and less than 30% lies in the top ten. The data also belong to a second study, concerning T cells in Graves' hyperthyroidism and ophthalmopathy.

Sequencing used peripheral blood mononuclear cells (PBMCs), obtained at new diagnosis, from a patient treated with antithyroid drugs. These receptors came from a woman aged 18-35 years with Graves disease.

The table lists this clonotype with many counts. CDR3 residues: CASSLYLAGVDEQFF. CDR3 bases: TGTGCCAGCAGCTTGTATCTAGCGGGAGTGGATGAGCAGTTCTTC. The chain is built from TRBV7-9 and TRBJ2-1; 10 bases are shared with TRBD2. Trimming at V came to 3 bases and at J to 8 bases, leaving 7 bases not matched to a gene. Germline-derived CDR1 and CDR2 are SEHNR and FQNEAQ (reference sequence). This CDR3 spans 15 amino acids. Combining the CDR3 with reference TRBV7-9 and TRBJ2-1 gives the whole variable domain DTGVSQNPRHKITKRGQNVTFRCDPISEHNRLYWYRQTLGQGPEFLTYFQNEAQLEKSRLLSDRFSAERPKGSFSTLEIQRTEQGDSAMYLCASSLYLAGVDEQFFGPGTRLTVL.

This clonotype was counted only a few times. The chain uses TRBV14 and TRBJ2-7, with D possibly being TRBD1 or TRBD2 (6 bases each). The V gene's germline CDR1 is SGHDN and CDR2 FVKESK. Trimming removed 4 bases from V and 2 bases from J, with 15 bases in between. CDR3 size: 15 residues. The CDR3 DNA follows: TGTGCCAGCAGCCCACTAGGAGGGGGAACCTACGAGCAGTACTTC. It is translated as CASSPLGGGTYEQYF.

Many counts were recorded for this clonotype. The chain links TRBV6-1 to TRBJ2-7; D might be TRBD1 (5 bases). Germline V gene sequence: CDR1 MNHNS, CDR2 SASEGT. The CDR3 loop spans 15 amino acids. Trimming removed 4 bases from V and 0 bases from J, with 13 bases in between. Here the CDR3 reads CASSVGPAISYEQYF. Written as DNA, the CDR3 is TGTGCCAGCAGTGTGGGGCCGGCGATCTCCTACGAGCAGTACTTC.

This clonotype came up a few times. The J gene is TRBJ2-1, the V gene TRBV12-3 or TRBV12-4; D may correspond to TRBD1 or TRBD2 (5 bases each). The CDR3 length is 14 residues. V dropped 7 bases and J dropped 6 bases, with 16 bases sitting between them. This CDR3 reads CASNPGRSFNEQFF. As DNA, the CDR3 is TGTGCCAGCAACCCGGGACGAAGTTTCAATGAGCAGTTCTTC.

This clonotype was seen at least ten times. This sequence joins TRBV6-2 or TRBV6-3 and TRBJ1-5, with no clear D. The length of the CDR3 is 12 residues. Germline assignment: CDR1 MNHEY and CDR2 SVGEGT. The ends were cut back, 8 bases at V and 1 base at J, with 6 bases in the middle. The CDR3 sequence is CASRTSNQPQHF. DNA of the CDR3: TGTGCCAGCCGGACGAGCAATCAGCCCCAGCATTTT.